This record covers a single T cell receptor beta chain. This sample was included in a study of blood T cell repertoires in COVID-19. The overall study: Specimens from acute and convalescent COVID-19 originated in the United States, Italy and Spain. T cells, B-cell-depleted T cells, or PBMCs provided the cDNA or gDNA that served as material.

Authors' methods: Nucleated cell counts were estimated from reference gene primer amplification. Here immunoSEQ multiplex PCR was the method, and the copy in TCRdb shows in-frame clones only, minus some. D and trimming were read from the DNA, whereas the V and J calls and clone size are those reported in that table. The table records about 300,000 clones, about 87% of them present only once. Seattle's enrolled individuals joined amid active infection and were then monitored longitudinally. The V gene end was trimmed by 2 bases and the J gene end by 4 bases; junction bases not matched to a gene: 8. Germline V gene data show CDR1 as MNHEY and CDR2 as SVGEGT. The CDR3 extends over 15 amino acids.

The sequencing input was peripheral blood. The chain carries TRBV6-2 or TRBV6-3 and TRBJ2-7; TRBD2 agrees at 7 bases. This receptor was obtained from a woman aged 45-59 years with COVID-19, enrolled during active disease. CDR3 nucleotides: TGTGCCAGCAGTTACCCCAGGAGGGAGGGATACGAGCAGTACTTC. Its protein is CASSYPRREGYEQYF.